The 10 T cell receptor beta chains in this list originate from one sample, sequenced in a study of metastatic and nonmetastatic thyroid tumors (TCRdb year 2020). Libraries came from PCR. TCRdb lists the instrument as Illumina HiSeq 4000. TCRdb reprocessed the public reads (quality trimming at Q25 with fastp, clone calling with MiXCR) and kept in-frame beta chains. Present in this sample are several thousand clones, under 30% of which were seen just once. The ten biggest clones cover roughly 23% of the sample. No treatment had been received by any patient before thyroid surgery. The sequenced material came from tumor tissue. The receptors shown here come from a female donor with papillary thyroid cancer or a benign thyroid nodule (not recorded which). Some clones in this sample may be carry-over from other donors' samples.

This clone was observed many times. This may arise from a read error, as a much more abundant clone is one base away. This sequence joins TRBV28 and TRBJ2-3; perhaps TRBD1 as D (5 bases). The length of the CDR3 is 13 residues. Looked up from germline, CDR1 is MDHEN and CDR2 is SYDVKM. CDR3 protein: CARSLVGEDTQYF. In DNA, the CDR3 is TGTGCCCGCAGTCTGGTAGGGGAAGATACGCAGTATTTT.

This clone is deemed medium-sized (0.01 to 0.1%). The chain uses TRBV4-1 and TRBJ2-7, with 9 bases that match TRBD1. V shed 4 bases and J 5 bases; nucleotides not matched to a gene: 6. The CDR3 totals 14 residues. Germline CDR1 is MGHRA and CDR2 is YSYEKL. The CDR3 sequence is CASSPLQGANEQYF. DNA of the CDR3: TGCGCCAGCAGCCCTCTACAGGGGGCGAACGAGCAGTACTTC.

A remark on this clone: Possible read error: a much larger clone is one base away. The chain carries TRBV18 and TRBJ2-3, with TRBD1 identical over 8 bases. CDR3 size: 15 residues. Germline CDR1 and CDR2: KGHSH and LQKENI. The CDR3 region has the DNA TGTGCCATCTCACCACCCGGGACAGGCACCGATACGCAGTATTTT. Its translation: CAISPPGTGTDTQYF.

This clone is categorized as medium-sized. This chain links TRBV29-1 with TRBJ2-1; D ambiguous. Germline CDR1 SQVTM, CDR2 ANQGSEA. The V end lost 4 bases, the J end lost 7 bases, and 8 bases lay between the germline ends. The CDR3 has 11 residues. The CDR3 reads CSVVSSNEQFF. CDR3 nucleotides: TGCAGCGTTGTTTCTAGTAATGAGCAGTTCTTC.

In this sample, this clone turned up a few times. V is TRBV19 and J is TRBJ2-6, with D uncertain. CDR1 LNHDA and CDR2 SQIVND come from the germline V gene (reference sequence). V lost 4 bases to trimming and J lost 1 base, with 8 bases between them. This CDR3 has 15 amino acids. CDR3 amino acids: CASSKGQSGANVLTF. The CDR3 DNA follows: TGTGCCAGTAGTAAGGGTCAGTCTGGGGCCAACGTCCTGACTTTC.

The J gene is TRBJ2-1, the V gene TRBV11-2; D is possibly TRBD1 or TRBD2 (5 bases each). Trimming pared 4 bases from V and 4 bases from J, leaving 17 bases between. The V gene's germline CDR1 is SGHAT and CDR2 FQNNGV. CDR3 length: 16 amino acids. CDR3 amino acids: CASSSGPNLGYNEQFF. CDR3 DNA: TGTGCCAGCAGCTCGGGACCCAATCTAGGATACAATGAGCAGTTCTTC.

This chain uses TRBV6-1 with TRBJ2-7; D possibly matches TRBD1 or TRBD2 (6 bases each). The CDR3 has 14 amino acids. The V gene lost 7 bases and the J gene lost 3 bases, with 16 bases spanning the gap. Per the germline V gene, CDR1 is MNHNS and CDR2 is SASEGT. CDR3 sequence (DNA): TGTGCCAGCACTGGGGGGCCAGAGAACTACGAGCAGTACTTC. This sequence encodes CASTGGPENYEQYF.

The table lists this clone with a few counts. This same CDR3 is encoded by further DNA sequences in the sample. Here the CDR3 DNA reads TGTGCCAGCAGTTCGGTAGATTCCTACGAGCAGTACTTC. Residues: CASSSVDSYEQYF. The genes are TRBV27 and TRBJ2-7; D ambiguous. Trimming removed 4 bases from V and 1 base from J, with 8 bases in between. The CDR3 is 13 residues long. Germline V gene lookup returns CDR1 MNHEY and CDR2 SMNVEV (reference sequence).

V is TRBV7-9 and J is TRBJ1-2; D uncertain. This CDR3 has 13 residues. V was pared by 1 base and J by 8 bases, with 11 bases between. CDR1 and CDR2 from the germline V gene are SEHNR and FQNEAQ (reference sequence). The CDR3 coding sequence is TGTGCCAGCAGCTTAGTGGCGGTGAGAGGCTACACCTTC. This encodes CASSLVAVRGYTF.

This clone was observed a handful of times. V is TRBV6-2 or TRBV6-3 and J is TRBJ1-2; 8 bases are shared with TRBD1. Germline CDR1 MNHEY, CDR2 SVGEGT. The CDR3 contains 15 residues. J lost 7 bases, V lost 4 bases, and 11 bases had no gene match. As DNA, the CDR3 is TGTGCCAGCAGTTCCGACAGGGGATTTCCCTTTGGCTACACCTTC. The encoded protein is CASSSDRGFPFGYTF.